The rows below give T cell receptor beta chains drawn from one sample of a study of Graves' ophthalmopathy and Graves' hyperthyroidism. MiXCR, applied by TCRdb to the multiplex PCR reads, yields one record per CDR3 protein. The table shows more than 300,000 distinct CDR3 sequences, with 17% occurring only once. The specimen was peripheral blood. These TCRs come from an adult woman with stable Graves' hyperthyroidism. The CDR3 runs from the conserved cysteine through the conserved F or W. A D gene is named only where the DNA matches it firmly. Not all rows give a size; the values are once, few, many and, for expanded clones, a class.

D	J	size	V	DNA	CDR3
TRBD2	TRBJ2-7	.	TRBV4-1	TGCGCCAGCAGCCCCGGGACTAGCTCGTTAGAGCAGTACTTC	CASSPGTSSLEQYF
.	TRBJ1-2	many	TRBV19	TGTGCCAGTATCCGCTCGGCAGGCAACGGCTATGGCTACACCTTC	CASIRSAGNGYGYTF
TRBD1	TRBJ1-5	many	TRBV28	TGTGCCAGCAGCCACGGCAAGTGGACAGGGCCGAATCAGCCCCAGCATTTT	CASSHGKWTGPNQPQHF
.	TRBJ2-2	.	TRBV4-2	TGTGCCAGCAGCCAAGATCAGGGCGGGGCGAACACCGGGGAGCTGTTTTTT	CASSQDQGGANTGELFF
.	TRBJ1-5	many	TRBV4-1	TGCGCCAGCAGCCAAGTCCCGGATCAGCCCCAGCATTTT	CASSQVPDQPQHF
.	TRBJ1-5	many	TRBV7-8	TGTGCCAGCAGCTTAGGGGGCTGGTCGGATAGCAATCAGCCCCAGCATTTT	CASSLGGWSDSNQPQHF
.	TRBJ2-5	many	TRBV7-8	TGTGCCAGCAGCTTAGTGGACAGACAAGAGACCCAGTACTTC	CASSLVDRQETQYF
TRBD1	TRBJ1-1	many	TRBV28	TGTGCCAGCTCGAGCCCATTGACAGGGAGAGAAGCTTTCTTT	CASSSPLTGREAFF
.	TRBJ2-7	many	TRBV20-1	TGCAGCACGGAGGAAGCACCACTGCAAGACGAGCAGTACTTC	CSTEEAPLQDEQYF
TRBD2	TRBJ2-5	.	TRBV12-3/TRBV12-4	TGTGCCAGCAGTTACGGGCTAGCGGGCCTCCAAGAGACCCAGTACTTC	CASSYGLAGLQETQYF
.	TRBJ2-7	many	TRBV7-2	TGTGCCAGCAGCTCCCTAGGGACCCCCTACGAGCAGTACTTC	CASSSLGTPYEQYF
.	TRBJ2-7	many	TRBV27	TGTGCCAGCAGTTTATCTGGACAGAACTACGAGCAGTACTTC	CASSLSGQNYEQYF
TRBD1	TRBJ1-1	many	TRBV4-1	TGCGCCAGCAGCCGAGCCGGACAGGGCACTGAAGCTTTCTTT	CASSRAGQGTEAFF
TRBD1	TRBJ2-5	few	TRBV5-1	TGCGCCAGCAGCCACAGGGGTCAAGAGGCCCAGTACTTC	CASSHRGQEAQYF
.	TRBJ2-5	many	TRBV12-3/TRBV12-4	TGTGCCAGCAGCCGAAGGAGGGACCAAGGGGGGACCCAGTACTTC	CASSRRRDQGGTQYF
.	TRBJ1-1	.	TRBV7-8	TGTGCCAGCAGCGTCGGGTCTCTATCGAACACTGATGCTTTCTTT	CASSVGSLSNTDAFF
TRBD1	TRBJ2-6	many	TRBV12-3/TRBV12-4	TGTGCGAGCAATGACAGGGCACACTCTGGGGCCAACGTCCTGACTTTC	CASNDRAHSGANVLTF
.	TRBJ1-1	many	TRBV5-1	TGCGCCAGCAGCTGGAACGGTCCGAGCGAAGCTTTCTTT	CASSWNGPSEAFF
TRBD1	TRBJ2-6	.	TRBV11-3	TGTGCCAGCAGCTCTTTAAGGAGACAGGGGTACTCTGGGGCCAACGTCCTGACTTTC	CASSSLRRQGYSGANVLTF
TRBD1	TRBJ1-3	many	TRBV30	TGTGCCTGGAGTGAAATGACAGGGTCCGGAAACACCATATATTTT	CAWSEMTGSGNTIYF
TRBD2	TRBJ2-2	.	TRBV5-1	TGCGCCAGCAGCCCCGGGGTAGCGGGAACCACCGGGGAGCTGTTTTTT	CASSPGVAGTTGELFF
TRBD1	TRBJ2-5	many	TRBV28	TGTGCCAGCAGTTTGTTCTCCGGGACAGGGGGAGAGACCCAGTACTTC	CASSLFSGTGGETQYF
TRBD1	TRBJ2-7	many	TRBV7-2	TGTGCCAGCAGCCCCTACAGGGGAACGAACCTATACGAGCAGTACTTC	CASSPYRGTNLYEQYF
.	TRBJ2-5	.	TRBV12-3/TRBV12-4	TGTGCCAGCAGTTCGGGCCAAAAATGGGAGACCCAGTACTTC	CASSSGQKWETQYF
TRBD1	TRBJ1-5	many	TRBV2	TGTGCCAGCAGTCGACAGGGGTTGTCTAACAATCAGCCCCAGCATTTT	CASSRQGLSNNQPQHF
.	TRBJ1-5	.	TRBV6-1	TGTGCCAGCAGCTCGACTGCCCCGGGCGGTCAGCCCCAGCATTTT	CASSSTAPGGQPQHF
.	TRBJ2-7	many	TRBV5-1	TGCGCCAGCAGCTTGGACCGCCGGGGCCCCTACGAGCAGTACTTC	CASSLDRRGPYEQYF
TRBD2	TRBJ2-2	many	TRBV27	TGTGCCAGCAGTTTATCGACTAGCGGGAGCGGGGAGCTGTTTTTT	CASSLSTSGSGELFF
.	TRBJ2-4	.	TRBV7-2	TGTGCCAGCAGCTTAATTAGGGTAGCCAAAAACATTAAGTACTTC	CASSLIRVAKNIKYF
.	TRBJ1-6	.	TRBV15	TGTGCCATCAGCGCAGGGATTGTTTCACCCCTCCACTTT	CAISAGIVSPLHF
TRBD1	TRBJ1-5	.	TRBV24-1	TGTGCCACCAGTGATTCCCATAGACAGGGCGAAAATCAGCCCCAGCATTTT	CATSDSHRQGENQPQHF
.	TRBJ2-7	many	TRBV30	TGTGCCTGGAGTTCCCGGACACTCGACGAGCAGTACTTC	CAWSSRTLDEQYF
.	TRBJ1-1	many	TRBV7-9	TGTGCCAGCAGCTTAGGGTTCGGCCAGGTAAACACTGAAGCTTTCTTT	CASSLGFGQVNTEAFF
.	TRBJ2-4	many	TRBV28	TGTGCCAGCAGTCATTCTGTACTGCTAGCCAAAAACATTCAGTACTTC	CASSHSVLLAKNIQYF
TRBD1	TRBJ2-2	.	TRBV19	TGTGCCAGTAGGACCTCCGCAGGGGGAACCGGGGAGCTGTTTTTT	CASRTSAGGTGELFF
TRBD1	TRBJ2-2	many	TRBV14	TGTGCCAGCAGCCACCACAGGGGCCCCACCGGGGAGCTGTTTTTT	CASSHHRGPTGELFF
TRBD2	TRBJ2-5	many	TRBV28	TGTGCCAGCAGCTTGCCGGGGGGTGTGGAGACCCAGTACTTC	CASSLPGGVETQYF
TRBD2	TRBJ2-7	many	TRBV29-1	TGCAGCGTTCCTGTAGCGGGAGGAGACCTCTACGAGCAGTACTTC	CSVPVAGGDLYEQYF
TRBD2	TRBJ2-5	.	TRBV2	TGTGCCAGCATCGAGGGTAGCGGGGACGAGACCCAGTACTTC	CASIEGSGDETQYF
.	TRBJ2-4	.	TRBV7-8	TGTGCCAGCAGCTTTGAGCCAAGGAACATTAAGTACTTC	CASSFEPRNIKYF
.	TRBJ2-7	many	TRBV4-1	TGCGCCAGCAGCCCGTTATGGACCTCCCGGAACGAGCAGTACTTC	CASSPLWTSRNEQYF
TRBD2	TRBJ2-7	.	TRBV6-2/TRBV6-3	TGTGCCAGCAGTTACTCAACTAGCGGGAGGGTTAACGAGTACGAGCAGTACTTC	CASSYSTSGRVNEYEQYF
TRBD2	TRBJ2-4	many	TRBV19	TGTGCCAGTAGTAGCGGGAGGGCCTACGAAAACATTCAGTACTTC	CASSSGRAYENIQYF
.	TRBJ1-1	few	TRBV6-1	TGTGCCAGCAAGAAAGGCACTGAAGCTTTCTTT	CASKKGTEAFF
.	TRBJ2-7	many	TRBV7-3	TGTGCCAGCAGCCCTACAGGGACACTAAATAGCGGCGAGCAGTACTTC	CASSPTGTLNSGEQYF
TRBD1	TRBJ1-5	many	TRBV12-3/TRBV12-4	TGTGCCAGCACAGGGGGGAATCAGCCCCAGCATTTT	CASTGGNQPQHF
.	TRBJ2-7	many	TRBV28	TGTGTAGCACAGAACTCCTACGAGCAGTACTTC	CVAQNSYEQYF
TRBD1	TRBJ1-5	few	TRBV20-1	TGCAGTGCTAGAGCACCGGGACAGACTAATCAGCCCCAGCATTTT	CSARAPGQTNQPQHF
.	TRBJ2-2	many	TRBV2	TGTGCCAGCACCCGGGACCAAAGCACCGGGGAGCTGTTTTTT	CASTRDQSTGELFF
.	TRBJ1-5	.	TRBV20-1	TGCAGTGCCAGACGTGGGGACTATCAGCCCCAGCATTTT	CSARRGDYQPQHF
.	TRBJ2-3	.	TRBV4-2	TGTGCCAGCAGCCAGGCCCGGCCCACAGATACGCAGTATTTT	CASSQARPTDTQYF
.	TRBJ2-5	many	TRBV7-2	TGTGCCAGCAGCTCTCCCGCGGTGGGGGCAGCTAGGGAGACCCAGTACTTC	CASSSPAVGAARETQYF